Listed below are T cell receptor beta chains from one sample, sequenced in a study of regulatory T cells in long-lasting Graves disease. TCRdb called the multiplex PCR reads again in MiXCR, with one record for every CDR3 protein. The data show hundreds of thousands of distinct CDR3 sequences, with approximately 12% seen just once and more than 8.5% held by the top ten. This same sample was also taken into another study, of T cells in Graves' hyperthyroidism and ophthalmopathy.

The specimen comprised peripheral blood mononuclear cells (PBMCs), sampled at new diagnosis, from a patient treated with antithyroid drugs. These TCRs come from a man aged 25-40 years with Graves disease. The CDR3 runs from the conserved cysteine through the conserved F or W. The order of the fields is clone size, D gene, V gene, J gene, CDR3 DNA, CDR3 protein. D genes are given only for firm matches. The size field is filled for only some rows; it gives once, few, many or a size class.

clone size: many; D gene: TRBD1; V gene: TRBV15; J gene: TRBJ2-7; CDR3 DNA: TGTGCCACCAGCAGAGATTACCCGGGGACAGGGGGTTACGAGCAGTACTTC; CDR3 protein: CATSRDYPGTGGYEQYF
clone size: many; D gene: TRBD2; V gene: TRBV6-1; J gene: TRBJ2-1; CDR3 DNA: TGTGCCAGCCGACTAGCGGGAGTAGATGAGCAGTTCTTC; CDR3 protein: CASRLAGVDEQFF
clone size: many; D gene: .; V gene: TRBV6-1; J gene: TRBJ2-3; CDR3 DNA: TGTGCCAGCAGGAGACTAGTTTCCCGCACAGATACGCAGTATTTT; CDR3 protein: CASRRLVSRTDTQYF
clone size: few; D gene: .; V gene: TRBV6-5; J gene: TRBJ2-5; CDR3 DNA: TGTGCCAGCAGTTACGGGGCAGCGGCGGGGACCCAGTACTTC; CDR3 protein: CASSYGAAAGTQYF
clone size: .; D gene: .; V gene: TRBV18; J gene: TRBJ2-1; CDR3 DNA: TGTGCCACCTCCCCGTCAGAGTACAATGAGCAGTTCTTC; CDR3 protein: CATSPSEYNEQFF
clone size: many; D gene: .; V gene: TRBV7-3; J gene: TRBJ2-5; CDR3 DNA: TGTGCCAGCAGCTCGCTAGGCCAAGAGACCCAGTACTTC; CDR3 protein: CASSSLGQETQYF
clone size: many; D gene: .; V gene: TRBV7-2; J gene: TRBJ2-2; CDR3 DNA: TGTGCCAGCACCCGACAAAACACCGGGGAGCTGTTTTTT; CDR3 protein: CASTRQNTGELFF
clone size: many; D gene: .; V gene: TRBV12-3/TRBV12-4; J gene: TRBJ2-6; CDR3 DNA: TGTGCCAGCAGTTTGAACAGGGCTGGGGCCAACGTCCTGACTTTC; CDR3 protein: CASSLNRAGANVLTF
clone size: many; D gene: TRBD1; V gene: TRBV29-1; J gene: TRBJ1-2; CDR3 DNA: TGCAGCGCCGAGGCAACCCTCAACAGGGGTAAATCGACCTTC; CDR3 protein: CSAEATLNRGKSTF
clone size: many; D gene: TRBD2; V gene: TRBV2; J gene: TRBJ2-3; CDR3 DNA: TGTGCCATCGTAGGGGGACTAGCGGGAACGGGAATGGATACGCAGTATTTT; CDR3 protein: CAIVGGLAGTGMDTQYF
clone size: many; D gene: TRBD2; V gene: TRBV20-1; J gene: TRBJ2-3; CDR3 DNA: TGCAGTGCCCCCCCACTAGCGGGGGTGGTAGATACGCAGTATTTT; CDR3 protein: CSAPPLAGVVDTQYF